This is a list of T cell receptor beta chains from one sample in a study of cytomegalovirus exposure and HLA in healthy donors. Measured with immunoSEQ multiplex PCR; TCRdb has only the in-frame clones, and not every one. The sample records some 150,000 clones, 94% being singletons. Material for sequencing was PBMCs. These receptors were obtained from a man younger than 30 in good health and CMV-seropositive. The conserved cysteine and the conserved F or W are not part of the CDR3 here.

j_call | v_call | cdr3_aa
TRBJ1-5 | TRBV10-3 | AISETRRGYDQPQH
TRBJ2-3 | TRBV9 | ASSDGREVADTQY
TRBJ1-6 | TRBV7-3 | ASSVSGAGNSPLH
TRBJ1-5 | TRBV6-1 | ASSEFSPRH
TRBJ2-3 | TRBV5-6 | ASSLSRTAQQY
TRBJ2-2 | TRBV25-1 | ASNRGGTGELF
TRBJ2-7 | TRBV7-9 | ASSTRLGAIYEQY
TRBJ2-7 | TRBV27 | ASANLAAPHEQY
TRBJ2-7 | TRBV5-6 | ASKGGPSSSYEQY
TRBJ2-5 | TRBV4-1 | ASSQEEGGGIRQETQY
TRBJ2-1 | TRBV28 | ASSLMASYYNEQF